The 3 T cell receptor beta chains reported below all come from one sample, sequenced in a study of blood T cell repertoires in COVID-19. Sequencing used immunoSEQ multiplex PCR; TCRdb keeps in-frame clones, though not all of them. The sample holds fewer than 350,000 clones, around 85% seen once. Sequencing was carried out using peripheral blood. The receptors come from a human donor in a cohort sampled during active COVID-19.

J is TRBJ2-7 and V is TRBV29-1; possibly TRBD1 for D (6 bases). CDR1 is SQVTM, CDR2 ANQGSEA, per germline. The V and J ends lost 4 bases and 5 bases respectively, with 12 bases between them. The CDR3 is 12 residues long. DNA of the CDR3: TGCAGCGTTGGCAGGGGTAGGGACGAGCAGTACTTC. This sequence encodes CSVGRGRDEQYF.

On this clone: At one of its ends the junction is not consistent with the germline gene, which may arise from a read error. The chain links TRBV18 to TRBJ1-2, with TRBD1 as a possible D gene (6 bases). There are 14 residues in the CDR3. Germline CDR1 KGHSH, CDR2 LQKENI. CDR3 in DNA: TGTGCCAGCTTACCACCGGGCGGGGGCGAAGGCTACACCTTC. It is translated as CASLPPGGGEGYTF.

The rearrangement uses TRBV5-1 and TRBJ1-2; D might be TRBD1 (6 bases). This CDR3 is built from 17 residues. Trimming left V 2 bases short and J 2 bases short, with 19 bases between. Germline V gene data show CDR1 as SGHRS and CDR2 as YFSETQ. CDR3 residues: CASSFPGTSASNYGYTF. CDR3 DNA: TGCGCCAGCAGCTTTCCCGGGACATCGGCGTCAAACTATGGCTACACCTTC.